The 21 T cell receptor beta chains below were found in one sample sequenced in a study of T cell repertoires in cytomegalovirus infection. TCRdb reprocessed the reads via MiXCR and lists one record per CDR3 protein. This table holds around 530,000 distinct CDR3 sequences, 26% found once. The sequenced sample was PBMCs. Every receptor here comes from a human donor in good health (CMV status not recorded). Some clones in this sample may be carry-over from other donors' samples.

The chain links TRBV29-1 to TRBJ2-1; possibly TRBD1 or TRBD2 for D (5 bases each). The CDR3 is 16 amino acids. Germline V gene lookup returns CDR1 SQVTM and CDR2 ANQGSEA. The V end lost 3 bases, the J end lost 8 bases, and 23 bases lay between the germline ends. CDR3 in DNA: TGCAGCGTTGAGCAGTCCAGGGAAGGGAGCAATTATGAGCAGTTCTTC. As protein: CSVEQSREGSNYEQFF.

This chain uses TRBV5-5 with TRBJ1-5, with 10 bases that match TRBD1. The CDR3 has 15 residues. Trimming took 4 bases from V and 8 from J; bases not matched to a gene: 9. Germline CDR1 is SGHKS and CDR2 is YYEKEE (reference sequence). The CDR3 spells CASSRTGTGVKPQHF. The CDR3 nucleotides read TGTGCCAGCAGCAGAACCGGGACAGGGGTGAAGCCCCAGCATTTT.

This chain uses TRBV7-2 with TRBJ1-2; maybe TRBD1 (6 bases). The V gene's germline CDR1 is SGHTA and CDR2 FQGNSA. V lost 4 bases to trimming and J lost 2 bases, with 14 bases between them. The CDR3 covers 15 residues. The CDR3 sequence: CASSWTDSPNYGYTF. CDR3 DNA sequence: TGTGCCAGCAGCTGGACGGACAGCCCCAACTATGGCTACACCTTC.

This clonotype occurred a few times. V and J are TRBV20-1 and TRBJ2-3, with 7 bases lining up with TRBD1. The CDR3 has 15 residues. Looked up from germline, CDR1 is DFQATT and CDR2 is SNEGSKA (reference sequence). The trim removed 5 bases at V and 6 bases at J, leaving 14 bases unmatched. CDR3 nucleotides: TGCAGTGCTGGGGGACAGTCCAAGGGAAGCGATACGCAGTATTTT. This translates into CSAGGQSKGSDTQYF.

This clonotype appeared a few times. This chain connects TRBV6-2 or TRBV6-3 to TRBJ2-5; D may be TRBD2 (5 bases). The CDR3 is 15 amino acids. V lost 7 bases and J 5 bases, leaving 20 bases between the germline ends. Germline CDR1 is MNHEY and CDR2 is SVGEGT. CDR3 bases: TGTGCCAGCAAAATGTGGCCCCCGGCGGGCGAGACCCAGTACTTC. It yields the protein CASKMWPPAGETQYF.

This clonotype has a handful of counts. The chain links TRBV20-1 to TRBJ2-7; the match to TRBD2 covers 10 bases. This CDR3 contains 14 residues. Losses at the gene ends were 4 bases for V and 0 bases for J; bases not matched to a gene: 3. Germline V gene sequence: CDR1 DFQATT, CDR2 SNEGSKA (reference sequence). CDR3 residues: CSAKAGGLSYEQYF. CDR3 nucleotide sequence: TGCAGTGCTAAAGCGGGAGGGCTCTCCTACGAGCAGTACTTC.

This clonotype was counted only a few times. This chain joins TRBV6-2 or TRBV6-3 and TRBJ2-1, with 8 positions matching TRBD2. Germline CDR1 is MNHEY and CDR2 is SVGEGT. The V and J ends lost 2 bases and 8 bases, in that order; junction bases with no gene match: 11. CDR3 length: 16 residues. The CDR3 DNA reads TGTGCCAGCAGTTACGCGGGAGGCACGATTCGGGATGAGCAGTTCTTC. It codes for CASSYAGGTIRDEQFF.

This clonotype was detected only a few times. This rearrangement joins TRBV24-1 to TRBJ2-2; 7 bases fit TRBD2. V lost 6 bases and J lost 2; bases outside the gene matches: 2. Germline assignment: CDR1 KGHDR and CDR2 SFDVKD. The CDR3 runs to 14 residues. The CDR3 DNA is TGTGCCACCAGTCAGCGGGATAACACCGGGGAGCTGTTTTTT. Amino acid sequence: CATSQRDNTGELFF.

This clonotype was seen just once. This rearrangement joins TRBV7-2 to TRBJ2-3; D tentatively fits TRBD1 or TRBD2 (6 bases each). The germline V gene encodes CDR1 SGHTA and CDR2 FQGNSA. The CDR3 has 16 residues. V shed 7 bases and J shed 6 bases, with 23 bases lying between them. The CDR3 bases are TGTGCCAGCATCCCCTGGGGAGGATTAAGGGGGGATACGCAGTATTTT. The encoded protein is CASIPWGGLRGDTQYF.

This clonotype showed up many times. The chain employs TRBV7-8 and TRBJ1-1, with unresolved D. Per the germline V gene, CDR1 is SGHVS and CDR2 is FQNEAQ. The CDR3 is 12 amino acids. V was cut by 5 bases and J by 7 bases, with 11 bases left in between. CDR3 in DNA: TGTGCCAGCAGCCTTCGGACGGATGAAGCTTTCTTT. As protein: CASSLRTDEAFF.

V and J are TRBV12-3 or TRBV12-4 and TRBJ1-5; 7 bases align to TRBD1. The CDR3 has 19 amino acids. Trimming took 0 bases from V and 0 from J; bases not matched to a gene: 11. CDR3 loop: CASSLADRDSVYSNQPQHF. The CDR3 DNA follows: TGTGCCAGCAGTTTAGCAGACCGGGACAGCGTATATAGCAATCAGCCCCAGCATTTT.

The chain uses TRBV27 and TRBJ2-1; TRBD2 aligns across 7 bases. V was clipped by 2 bases and J by 3 bases; unmatched bases: 4. This CDR3 is built from 15 residues. CDR1 and CDR2 (germline): MNHEY, SMNVEV (reference sequence). CDR3 amino acids: CASSLGTSDYNEQFF. The CDR3 DNA sequence: TGTGCCAGCAGTTTAGGAACTAGCGACTACAATGAGCAGTTCTTC.

This clonotype has a handful of counts. The gene calls are TRBV6-2 or TRBV6-3 and TRBJ2-5; no clear D gene. The CDR3 totals 16 residues. V was clipped by 5 bases and J by 8 bases, with 24 bases between them. Germline assignment: CDR1 MNHEY and CDR2 SVGEGT. The CDR3 sequence is CASSSSKAPDLGTQYF. The DNA of the CDR3 is TGTGCCAGCAGTAGCTCGAAGGCCCCGGACCTGGGAACCCAGTACTTC.

Comments on this clonotype: The junction and the germline gene differ at one end; a read error may be behind it. The CDR3 DNA follows: TGTGCCACCAGCGGTACTCCGGGGGACGAGCATTACTTC. Translated, it gives CATSGTPGDEHYF. The chain recombines TRBV24-1 with TRBJ2-7; the D gene is possibly TRBD2 (6 bases). This CDR3 has 13 residues. The germline gives CDR1 KGHDR, CDR2 SFDVKD.

The chain is built from TRBV29-1 and TRBJ1-1; D is unresolved. This CDR3 spans 14 amino acids. V gave up 7 bases and J gave up 3 bases, with 18 bases separating them. Germline V gives CDR1 SQVTM, CDR2 ANQGSEA. CDR3 sequence: CSGTRTGRDTEAFF. In DNA, the CDR3 is TGCAGCGGAACAAGGACGGGCCGAGACACTGAAGCTTTCTTT.

This clonotype came up a few times. The gene calls are TRBV18 and TRBJ1-2, with 7 positions matching TRBD1. Trimming removed 3 bases from V and 4 bases from J; junction bases left unmatched: 14. Germline values: CDR1 KGHSH, CDR2 LQKENI. The CDR3 loop spans 17 amino acids. CDR3 DNA sequence: TGTGCCAGCTCACCCAGGGGGGGTGATGGAGGAACCTATGGCTACACCTTC. Its translation: CASSPRGGDGGTYGYTF.

The chain links TRBV7-7 to TRBJ2-1; D gene ambiguous. The length of the CDR3 is 14 residues. Trimming stripped 2 bases from V and 6 bases from J, with 11 bases between. Germline V lookup: CDR1 SSHAT, CDR2 FNYEAQ (reference sequence). The CDR3 protein is CASSLMASSNEQFF. Here the CDR3 DNA reads TGTGCCAGCAGCTTAATGGCTAGTTCCAATGAGCAGTTCTTC.

The chain joins TRBV29-1 to TRBJ1-2, with TRBD1 matching 9 bases. The V gene's germline CDR1 is SQVTM and CDR2 ANQGSEA. V trimming: 4 bases; J trimming: 4 bases; junction bases outside the gene matches: 4. The CDR3 consists of 13 residues. CDR3: CSVAGTGRYGYTF. CDR3 DNA sequence: TGCAGCGTTGCAGGGACAGGGCGCTATGGCTACACCTTC.

This clonotype was counted many times. This rearrangement joins TRBV7-2 to TRBJ1-2; 8 bases line up with TRBD1. V shed 5 bases, J shed 7 bases, and the junction held 12 bases outside the gene matches. CDR3 size: 15 residues. Germline CDR1 and CDR2: SGHTA and FQGNSA. The CDR3, as DNA: TGTGCCAGCAGCCCCGGACAGGGAGACGGGTTTGGCTACACCTTC. Translation gives CASSPGQGDGFGYTF.

This clonotype was picked up many times. The chain combines TRBV7-2 with TRBJ2-7; D perhaps matches TRBD1 (6 bases). V lost 1 base to trimming and J lost 12 bases, with 16 bases between them. The CDR3 has 13 amino acids. The V gene's germline CDR1 is SGHTA and CDR2 FQGNSA. The CDR3 nucleotides read TGTGCCAGCAGCTTAGGTGGGCAGGGGATAACGTACTTC. It is translated as CASSLGGQGITYF.

The sample holds many counts of this clonotype. The gene calls are TRBV7-8 and TRBJ1-1; D may be TRBD1 (6 bases). Trimming removed 5 bases at V and 4 bases at J, with 14 bases between. The CDR3 runs to 14 residues. CDR1 is SGHVS and CDR2 is FQNEAQ in the germline V gene. CDR3 amino acids: CASSTRGYGTEAFF. The CDR3 nucleotides are TGTGCCAGCAGCACGAGGGGGTACGGCACTGAAGCTTTCTTT.